These 26 T cell receptor beta chains originate from one sample sequenced in a study of cytomegalovirus exposure and HLA in healthy donors (dated by TCRdb to 2016 to 2017). Receptor libraries were prepared by the immunoSEQ multiplex PCR assay. A mixture of 60 forward primers for TCR Vbeta segments and 13 reverse primers for TCR Jbeta segments was used in the multiplex PCR. The source is immuneACCESS, and TCRdb retained only in-frame sequences with V and J called. Part of the clones is not carried over; for the studies checked, unresolved V genes explain less than half of this, and the remainder is unexplained. In this sample the table shows about 19,000 clones, more than 80% of which occur a single time. About 22% of the sample is taken by the ten largest. The sequenced sample was PBMCs. The receptors derive from a human donor in good health.

V is TRBV4-2 and J is TRBJ2-2; weak D call: TRBD2 (5 bases). The length of the CDR3 is 17 residues. Germline loops: CDR1 LGHNA, CDR2 YNFKEQ. The ends were cut back, 1 base at V and 5 bases at J, with 17 bases in the middle. For the CDR3, the DNA is TGTGCCAGCAGCCAAGGGTTCCGGGGTGGGAAGACCGGGGAGCTGTTTTTT. Its protein product is CASSQGFRGGKTGELFF.

This clone was detected only once. The V and J genes are TRBV4-1 and TRBJ1-5; 8 bases agree with TRBD1. Trimming removed 1 base from V and 9 bases from J; junction bases left unmatched: 11. This CDR3 is 16 amino acids long. Germline loops: CDR1 MGHRA, CDR2 YSYEKL. CDR3 nucleotide sequence: TGCGCCAGCAGCCAAGTGTGGACAGGGCCCTTGGGGCCCCAGCATTTT. Translating gives CASSQVWTGPLGPQHF.

The rearrangement joins TRBV30 to TRBJ2-7; the match to TRBD1 covers 9 bases. The CDR3 is 14 residues long. With 4 bases clipped from V and 3 bases from J, the junction kept 7 bases outside the gene matches. CDR1 and CDR2 (germline): GTSNPN, SVGIG (reference sequence). CDR3 residues: CAWKGTGPSYEQYF. CDR3 bases: TGTGCCTGGAAAGGGACAGGGCCTAGCTACGAGCAGTACTTC.

This chain joins TRBV27 and TRBJ1-2, with D perhaps TRBD1 (5 bases). Germline loops: CDR1 MNHEY, CDR2 SMNVEV (reference sequence). V was shortened by 5 bases and J by 4 bases, with 11 bases between the two germline ends. The CDR3 sequence is 13 residues long. CDR3 residues: CASSPRVGYGYTF. The DNA for the CDR3 is TGTGCCAGCAGTCCCAGGGTCGGCTATGGCTACACCTTC.

About this clone: Sequence at one end of the junction differs from germline and may be a read error. For the CDR3, the DNA is TGCAGCGTACAGTACCGGGGAATCTACGCGCAGTACTTC. It yields the protein CSVQYRGIYAQYF. This chain connects TRBV29-1 to TRBJ2-7; D possibly corresponds to TRBD2 (5 bases). This CDR3 comprises 13 residues. CDR1 is SQVTM and CDR2 is ANQGSEA in the germline V gene.

The chain employs TRBV7-7 and TRBJ2-5; 8 bases fit TRBD1. V trimming: 10 bases; J trimming: 5 bases; junction bases outside the gene matches: 12. Germline values: CDR1 SSHAT, CDR2 FNYEAQ (reference sequence). CDR3 size: 14 residues. CDR3 region: CATAGPGGGETQYF. The CDR3, as DNA: TGTGCCACCGCCGGCCCAGGGGGCGGGGAGACCCAGTACTTC.

V and J are TRBV30 and TRBJ2-1, with 10 positions matching TRBD2. The germline V gene has CDR1 GTSNPN and CDR2 SVGIG (reference sequence). This CDR3 has 14 amino acids. V was clipped by 2 bases and J by 2 bases; unmatched bases: 0. CDR3 DNA: TGTGCCTGGAGTACTAGCGGGGCCTACAATGAGCAGTTCTTC. This encodes CAWSTSGAYNEQFF. The whole variable domain, filled in from reference TRBV30 and TRBJ2-1, reads SQTIHQWPATLVQPVGSPLSLECTVEGTSNPNLYWYRQAAGRGLQLLFYSVGIGQISSEVPQNLSASRPQDRQFILSSKKLLLSDSGFYLCAWSTSGAYNEQFFGPGTRLTVL.

The chain employs TRBV5-1 and TRBJ2-1; TRBD2 aligns across 11 bases. The germline CDR1 and CDR2 sequences are SGHRS and YFSETQ. The CDR3 has 14 residues. The trim removed 0 bases at V and 15 bases at J, leaving 8 bases unmatched. The CDR3 region has the DNA TGCGCCAGCAGCTTGGTTCTAGCGGGGGGCGGGTGGTTCTTC. It codes for CASSLVLAGGGWFF. Complete variable domain (other parts from reference TRBV5-1 and TRBJ2-1): KAGVTQTPRYLIKTRGQQVTLSCSPISGHRSVSWYQQTPGQGLQFLFEYFSETQRNKGNFPGRFSGRQFSNSRSEMNVSTLELGDSALYLCASSLVLAGGGWFFGPGTRLTVL.

V usage is TRBV7-2 and J usage is TRBJ1-2, with 8 nucleotides matching TRBD1. The CDR3 has 13 amino acids. Trimming took 5 bases from V and 6 from J; bases not matched to a gene: 5. Looked up from germline, CDR1 is SGHTA and CDR2 is FQGNSA. The CDR3 protein is CASSRQGFNGYTF. CDR3 in DNA: TGTGCCAGCAGCCGACAGGGGTTTAATGGCTACACCTTC.

The genes are TRBV5-4 and TRBJ2-1; 8 nucleotides line up with TRBD2. Trimming removed 7 bases from V and 7 bases from J; junction bases left unmatched: 7. Germline loops: CDR1 SGHNT, CDR2 YYREEE (reference sequence). This CDR3 spans 13 amino acids. The DNA of the CDR3 is TGTGCCAGCGAGCGGTCGGGGGGGAATGAGCAGTTCTTC. Translated: CASERSGGNEQFF.

The chain has TRBV5-6 and TRBJ1-3; D ambiguous. The ends were cut back, 4 bases at V and 4 bases at J, with 12 bases in the middle. Germline V gene data show CDR1 as SGHDT and CDR2 as YYEEEE. The CDR3 totals 14 residues. The CDR3 nucleotides are TGTGCCAGCAGCACTCCCCCGTGGGGAAACACCATATATTTT. Its translation is CASSTPPWGNTIYF. The full variable domain, its missing parts supplied by reference TRBV5-6 and TRBJ1-3, is DAGVTQSPTHLIKTRGQQVTLRCSPKSGHDTVSWYQQALGQGPQFIFQYYEEEERQRGNFPDRFSGHQFPNYSSELNVNALLLGDSALYLCASSTPPWGNTIYFGEGSWLTVV.

The chain links TRBV6-5 to TRBJ1-1; TRBD1 is a possible D gene (6 bases). Germline CDR1 and CDR2: MNHEY and SVGAGI. V lost 2 bases and J lost 1, with 8 bases in between. The CDR3 length is 14 residues. CDR3 protein: CASSYRTENTEAFF. CDR3 in DNA: TGTGCCAGCAGTTACAGGACAGAGAACACTGAAGCTTTCTTT.

The genes are TRBV6-1 and TRBJ1-1; 8 bases line up with TRBD1. With V trimmed by 3 bases and J by 3 bases, 9 bases remained unmatched. The CDR3 runs 16 residues. Germline CDR1 and CDR2: MNHNS and SASEGT. The CDR3 DNA reads as TGTGCCAGCAGTGAGCACCAGGGGGCTAAGGACACTGAAGCTTTCTTT. It yields the protein CASSEHQGAKDTEAFF.

The J gene is TRBJ2-1, the V gene TRBV5-5; 16 nucleotides line up with TRBD2. V gave up 0 bases and J gave up 4 bases; unmatched junction bases: 7. The CDR3 is made up of 19 amino acids. The germline V gene encodes CDR1 SGHKS and CDR2 YYEKEE (reference sequence). CDR3 DNA: TGTGCCAGCAGCTTGGCGGGACTAGCGGGGGGGGTAGGTTACAATGAGCAGTTCTTC. Encoded protein: CASSLAGLAGGVGYNEQFF.

J is TRBJ2-6 and V is TRBV2; TRBD1 agrees at 10 bases. V dropped 5 bases and J dropped 0; count of bases not matched to a gene: 7. CDR1 is SNHLY and CDR2 is FYNNEI in the germline V gene. This CDR3 comprises 18 residues. The CDR3 sequence: CASSKDRGRSSGANVLTF. In DNA form, the CDR3 reads TGTGCCAGCAGTAAAGACAGGGGGCGTAGCTCTGGGGCCAACGTCCTGACTTTC. The full variable domain, completed using reference TRBV2 and TRBJ2-6, is EPEVTQTPSHQVTQMGQEVILRCVPISNHLYFYWYRQILGQKVEFLVSFYNNEISEKSEIFDDQFSVERPDGSNFTLKIRSTKLEDSAMYFCASSKDRGRSSGANVLTFGAGSRLTVL.

The V gene is TRBV2, the J gene TRBJ1-1, with a weak D call TRBD1 (6 bases). This CDR3 spans 13 amino acids. V lost 9 bases to trimming and J lost 5 bases, with 16 bases between them. The germline V gene encodes CDR1 SNHLY and CDR2 FYNNEI. CDR3 bases: TGTGCCAGAAGAACAGGGAGTGTTACTGAAGCTTTCTTT. This codes for CARRTGSVTEAFF. The variable domain in full, with the rest retrieved from reference TRBV2 and TRBJ1-1, is EPEVTQTPSHQVTQMGQEVILRCVPISNHLYFYWYRQILGQKVEFLVSFYNNEISEKSEIFDDQFSVERPDGSNFTLKIRSTKLEDSAMYFCARRTGSVTEAFFGQGTRLTVV.

The rearrangement joins TRBV6-1 to TRBJ1-6; D is ambiguous. Germline V gene sequence: CDR1 MNHNS, CDR2 SASEGT. This CDR3 comprises 14 residues. Trimming stripped 8 bases from V and 6 bases from J, with 14 bases between. CDR3 in DNA: TGTGCCAGCCTGTTGACGCGAGGTAATTCACCCCTCCACTTT. As protein: CASLLTRGNSPLHF.

This chain connects TRBV2 to TRBJ2-5; 7 bases are a match to TRBD1. CDR3 length equals 15 residues. The germline CDR1 and CDR2 sequences are SNHLY and FYNNEI. The J segment lost 2 bases and the V segment lost 4 bases, leaving 7 bases of the junction unmatched. DNA for the CDR3: TGTGCCAGCAGTGCGGGACAGCGGCCGCAAGAGACCCAGTACTTC. This codes for CASSAGQRPQETQYF.

The chain couples TRBV29-1 to TRBJ2-3; 9 bases align to TRBD2. This CDR3 is 15 amino acids long. The trim removed 4 bases at V and 5 bases at J, leaving 10 bases unmatched. Germline assignment: CDR1 SQVTM and CDR2 ANQGSEA. DNA for the CDR3: TGCAGCGTTGTGGGTAGCGGGGGTATTCGAGATACGCAGTATTTT. Residues: CSVVGSGGIRDTQYF.

The gene calls are TRBV5-5 and TRBJ2-2; D unclear. The CDR3 is 14 residues long. The germline V and J ends were trimmed by 0 bases and 0 bases, with 3 bases remaining between them. Germline CDR1 SGHKS, CDR2 YYEKEE (reference sequence). The CDR3 is CASSLGPNTGELFF. The DNA for the CDR3 is TGTGCCAGCAGCTTGGGGCCGAACACCGGGGAGCTGTTTTTT.

V and J are TRBV6-5 and TRBJ1-2, with 7 bases lining up with TRBD1. The ends lost 2 bases at V and 4 bases at J; junction bases unmatched: 7. This CDR3 has 15 residues. Looked up from germline, CDR1 is MNHEY and CDR2 is SVGAGI. The CDR3 sequence is CASSYRDSIVYGYTF. The CDR3, as DNA: TGTGCCAGCAGTTACCGGGACAGTATTGTCTATGGCTACACCTTC.

The chain recombines TRBV6-5 with TRBJ2-1; tentative D call: TRBD2 (5 bases). CDR3 length equals 15 residues. Germline V gene sequence: CDR1 MNHEY, CDR2 SVGAGI. The germline V and J ends were trimmed by 4 bases and 0 bases, with 10 bases remaining between them. CDR3 sequence reads: CASSSDGGSYNEQFF. CDR3 in DNA: TGTGCCAGCAGTTCCGACGGAGGCTCCTACAATGAGCAGTTCTTC.

The genes are TRBV6-6 and TRBJ1-2; TRBD1 aligns across 8 bases. CDR3 length equals 13 residues. Germline CDR1 reads MNHNY; CDR2 reads SVGAGI (reference sequence). V trimming: 7 bases; J trimming: 3 bases; junction bases outside the gene matches: 4. This CDR3 reads CASTLTGDYGYTF. The CDR3 nucleotides read TGTGCCAGCACCCTGACAGGGGACTATGGCTACACCTTC.

The chain uses TRBV10-2 and TRBJ2-1, with 7 bases fitting TRBD2. The V gene end was trimmed by 4 bases and the J gene end by 7 bases; junction bases not matched to a gene: 4. The CDR3 is 13 amino acids. Germline CDR1 WSHSY, CDR2 SAAADI. The CDR3 bases are TGCGCCAGCAGTGGGACTAGTACAAATGAGCAGTTCTTC. Its protein is CASSGTSTNEQFF.

This clone has more than one count but fewer than ten. The chain couples TRBV6-1 to TRBJ2-1; perhaps TRBD2 as D (6 bases). V was shortened by 5 bases and J by 6 bases, with 11 bases between the two germline ends. Germline V gives CDR1 MNHNS, CDR2 SASEGT. This CDR3 is built from 13 residues. CDR3 protein: CASSHRETNEQFF. CDR3 DNA sequence: TGTGCCAGCAGTCACCGGGAGACCAATGAGCAGTTCTTC.

The V gene is TRBV10-3, the J gene TRBJ1-1, with TRBD1 matching 8 bases. Germline trimming cut 6 bases from V and 5 bases from J; bases unmatched to any gene: 2. CDR3 size: 12 residues. Germline V lookup: CDR1 ENHRY, CDR2 SYGVKD. This CDR3 is CAISGTGTEAFF. CDR3 DNA: TGTGCCATCAGCGGGACAGGAACTGAAGCTTTCTTT.